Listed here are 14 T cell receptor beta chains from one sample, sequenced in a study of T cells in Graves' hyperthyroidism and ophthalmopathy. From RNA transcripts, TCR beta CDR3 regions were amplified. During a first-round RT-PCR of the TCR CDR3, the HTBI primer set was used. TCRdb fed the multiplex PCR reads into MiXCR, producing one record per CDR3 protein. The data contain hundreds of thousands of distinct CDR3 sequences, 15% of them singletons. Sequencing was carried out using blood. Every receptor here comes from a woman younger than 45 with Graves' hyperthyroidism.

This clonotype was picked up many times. In DNA form, the CDR3 reads TGTGCCACCAGTGGAAACAGGGGGATAACAGATACGCAGTATTTT. Translation gives CATSGNRGITDTQYF. This chain connects TRBV24-1 to TRBJ2-3; 8 nucleotides line up with TRBD1. The CDR3 has 15 amino acids. CDR1 is KGHDR and CDR2 is SFDVKD in the germline V gene. The J segment lost 3 bases and the V segment lost 5 bases, leaving 6 bases of the junction unmatched.

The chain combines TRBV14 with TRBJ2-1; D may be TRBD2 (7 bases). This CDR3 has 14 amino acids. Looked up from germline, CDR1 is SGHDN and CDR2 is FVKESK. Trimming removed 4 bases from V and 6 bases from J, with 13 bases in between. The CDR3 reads CASSRGGLLNEQFF. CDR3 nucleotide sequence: TGTGCCAGCAGCCGGGGGGGGCTACTCAATGAGCAGTTCTTC.

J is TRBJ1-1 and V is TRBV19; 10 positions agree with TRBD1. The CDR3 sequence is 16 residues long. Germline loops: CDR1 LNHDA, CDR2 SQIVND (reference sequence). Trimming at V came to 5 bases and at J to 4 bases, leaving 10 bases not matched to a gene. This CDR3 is CASSPLDRGGGTEAFF. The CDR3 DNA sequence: TGTGCCAGTAGTCCCCTGGACAGGGGGGGAGGCACTGAAGCTTTCTTT.

The CDR3 nucleotides are TGTGCCTGGAGCGGGACAGGGCCTGGAAACACCATATATTTT. Translation: CAWSGTGPGNTIYF. The J gene is TRBJ1-3, the V gene TRBV30, with 9 bases aligning to TRBD1. CDR3 length equals 14 residues. Germline trimming cut 3 bases from V and 2 bases from J; bases unmatched to any gene: 2. CDR1 is GTSNPN, CDR2 SVGIG, per germline (reference sequence).

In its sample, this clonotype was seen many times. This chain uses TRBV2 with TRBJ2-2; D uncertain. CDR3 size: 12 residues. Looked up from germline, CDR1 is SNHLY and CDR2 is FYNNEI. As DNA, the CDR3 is TGTGGCACCCTCAGTAACGCCGGGGAGCTGTTTTTT. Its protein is CGTLSNAGELFF.

The CDR3 DNA is TGCGCCAGCAGCCAAGGGTCAGTCTTTTTCAATCAGCCCCAGCATTTT. Its translation is CASSQGSVFFNQPQHF. The chain recombines TRBV4-1 with TRBJ1-5; the D is unclear. There are 16 residues in the CDR3. V gave up 1 base and J gave up 3 bases, with 13 bases separating them. Germline V gene data show CDR1 as MGHRA and CDR2 as YSYEKL.

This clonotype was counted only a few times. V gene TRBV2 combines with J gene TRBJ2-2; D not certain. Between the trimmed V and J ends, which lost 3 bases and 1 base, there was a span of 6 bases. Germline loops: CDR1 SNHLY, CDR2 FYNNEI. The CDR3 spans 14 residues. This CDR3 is CASSDNKNTGELFF. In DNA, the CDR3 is TGTGCCAGCAGTGATAACAAGAACACCGGGGAGCTGTTTTTT.

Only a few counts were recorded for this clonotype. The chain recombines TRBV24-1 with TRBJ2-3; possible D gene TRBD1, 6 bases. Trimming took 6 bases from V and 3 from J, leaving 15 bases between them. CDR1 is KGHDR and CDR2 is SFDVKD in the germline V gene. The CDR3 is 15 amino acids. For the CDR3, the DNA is TGTGCCACCAGTCACCGGACAGCCGGGACAGATACGCAGTATTTT. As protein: CATSHRTAGTDTQYF.

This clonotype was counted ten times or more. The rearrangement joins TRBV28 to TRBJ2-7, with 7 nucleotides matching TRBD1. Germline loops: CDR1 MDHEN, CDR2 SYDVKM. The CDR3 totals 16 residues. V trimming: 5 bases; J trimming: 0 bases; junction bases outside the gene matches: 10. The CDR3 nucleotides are TGTGCCAGCAGTCCGACAGGGTCCTATGGCTCCTACGAGCAGTACTTC. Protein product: CASSPTGSYGSYEQYF.

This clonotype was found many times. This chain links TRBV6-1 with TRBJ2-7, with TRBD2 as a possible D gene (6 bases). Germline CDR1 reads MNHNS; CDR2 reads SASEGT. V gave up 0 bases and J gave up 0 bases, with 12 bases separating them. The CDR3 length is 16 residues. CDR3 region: CASSEAHRRVSYEQYF. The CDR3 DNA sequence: TGTGCCAGCAGTGAAGCGCACAGGAGGGTCTCCTACGAGCAGTACTTC.

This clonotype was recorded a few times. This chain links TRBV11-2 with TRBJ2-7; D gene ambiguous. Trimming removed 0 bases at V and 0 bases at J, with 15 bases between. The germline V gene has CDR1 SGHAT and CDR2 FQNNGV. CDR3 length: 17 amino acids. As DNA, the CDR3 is TGTGCCAGCAGCTTAGACACGGACGGTATAGACTCCTACGAGCAGTACTTC. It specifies CASSLDTDGIDSYEQYF.

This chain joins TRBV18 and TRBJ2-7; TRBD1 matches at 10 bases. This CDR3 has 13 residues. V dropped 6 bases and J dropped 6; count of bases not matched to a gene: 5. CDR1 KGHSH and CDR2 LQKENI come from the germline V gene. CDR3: CASSPTGGIEQYF. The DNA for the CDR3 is TGTGCCAGCTCGCCGACAGGGGGCATCGAGCAGTACTTC.

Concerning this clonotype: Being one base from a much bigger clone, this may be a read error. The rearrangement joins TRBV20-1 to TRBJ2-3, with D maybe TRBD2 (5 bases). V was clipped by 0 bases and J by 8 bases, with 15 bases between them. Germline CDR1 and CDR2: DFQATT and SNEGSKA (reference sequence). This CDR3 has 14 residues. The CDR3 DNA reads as TGCAGTGCTAGAGATAAGGCGGGTGCAGGTACGCAGTATTTT. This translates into CSARDKAGAGTQYF.

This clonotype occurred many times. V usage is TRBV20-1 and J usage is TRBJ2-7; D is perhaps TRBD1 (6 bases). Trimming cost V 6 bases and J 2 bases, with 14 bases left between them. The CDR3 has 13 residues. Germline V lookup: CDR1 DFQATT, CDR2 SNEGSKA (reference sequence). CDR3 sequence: CSAFWGPTYEQYF. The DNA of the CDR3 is TGCAGTGCCTTTTGGGGGCCGACCTACGAGCAGTACTTC.